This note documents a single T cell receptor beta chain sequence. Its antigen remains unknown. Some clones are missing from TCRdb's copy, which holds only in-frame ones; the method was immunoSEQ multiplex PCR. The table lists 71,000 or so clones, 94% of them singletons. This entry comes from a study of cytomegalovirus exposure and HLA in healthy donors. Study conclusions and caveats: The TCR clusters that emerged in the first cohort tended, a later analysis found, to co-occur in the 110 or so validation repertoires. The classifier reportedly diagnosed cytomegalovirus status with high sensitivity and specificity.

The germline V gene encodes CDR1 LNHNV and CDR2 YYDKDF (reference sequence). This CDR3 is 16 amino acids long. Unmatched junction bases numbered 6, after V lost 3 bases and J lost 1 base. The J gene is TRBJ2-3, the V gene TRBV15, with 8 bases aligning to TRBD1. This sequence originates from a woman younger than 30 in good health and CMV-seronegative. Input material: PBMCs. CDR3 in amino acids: CATSRAPGQGTDTQYF. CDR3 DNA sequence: TGTGCCACCAGCAGGGCTCCGGGACAGGGCACAGATACGCAGTATTTT.